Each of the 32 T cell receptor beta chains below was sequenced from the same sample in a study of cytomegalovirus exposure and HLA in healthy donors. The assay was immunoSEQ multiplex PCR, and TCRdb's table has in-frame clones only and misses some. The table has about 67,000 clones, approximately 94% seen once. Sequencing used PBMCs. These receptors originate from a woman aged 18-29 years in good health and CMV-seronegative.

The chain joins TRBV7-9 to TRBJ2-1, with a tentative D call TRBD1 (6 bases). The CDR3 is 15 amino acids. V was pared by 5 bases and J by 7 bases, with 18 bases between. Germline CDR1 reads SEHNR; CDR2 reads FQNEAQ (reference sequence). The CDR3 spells CASSARDKSTNEQFF. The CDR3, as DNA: TGTGCCAGCAGCGCCCGGGACAAGTCCACGAATGAGCAGTTCTTC.

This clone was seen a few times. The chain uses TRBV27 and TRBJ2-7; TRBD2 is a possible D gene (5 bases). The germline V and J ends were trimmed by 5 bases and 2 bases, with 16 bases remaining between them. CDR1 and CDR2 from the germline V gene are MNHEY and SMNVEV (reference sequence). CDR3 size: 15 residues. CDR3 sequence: CASSPPERATYEQYF. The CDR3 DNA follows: TGTGCCAGCAGTCCCCCGGAGAGGGCGACCTACGAGCAGTACTTC.

In DNA, the CDR3 is TGTGCCAGTAGTATATCAGGGGCCTACGAGCAGTACTTC. Encoded protein: CASSISGAYEQYF. The rearrangement uses TRBV19 and TRBJ2-7, with D possibly TRBD1 on 6 matching bases. From germline, CDR1 is LNHDA and CDR2 SQIVND (reference sequence). The CDR3 length is 13 residues. V lost 2 bases, J lost 2 bases, and 7 bases lay in between.

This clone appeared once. CDR3 region: CAWSVRFRDRGQAFF. The CDR3 DNA follows: TGTGCCTGGAGTGTACGGTTTCGGGACAGGGGCCAAGCTTTCTTT. V gene TRBV30 combines with J gene TRBJ1-1, with 10 bases identical to TRBD1. Germline V gene lookup returns CDR1 GTSNPN and CDR2 SVGIG (reference sequence). This CDR3 has 15 amino acids. The V and J ends lost 0 bases and 9 bases, in that order; junction bases with no gene match: 10. The whole variable domain, filled in from reference TRBV30 and TRBJ1-1, reads SQTIHQWPATLVQPVGSPLSLECTVEGTSNPNLYWYRQAAGRGLQLLFYSVGIGQISSEVPQNLSASRPQDRQFILSSKKLLLSDSGFYLCAWSVRFRDRGQAFFGQGTRLTVV.

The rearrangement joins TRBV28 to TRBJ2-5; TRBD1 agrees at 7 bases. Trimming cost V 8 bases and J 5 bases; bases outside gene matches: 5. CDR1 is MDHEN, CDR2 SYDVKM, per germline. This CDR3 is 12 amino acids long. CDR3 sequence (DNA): TGTGCCAGCCGGGGACAGCACGAGACCCAGTACTTC. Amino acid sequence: CASRGQHETQYF. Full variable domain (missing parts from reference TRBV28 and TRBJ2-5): DVKVTQSSRYLVKRTGEKVFLECVQDMDHENMFWYRQDPGLGLRLIYFSYDVKMKEKGDIPEGYSVSREKKERFSLILESASTNQTSMYLCASRGQHETQYFGPGTRLLVL.

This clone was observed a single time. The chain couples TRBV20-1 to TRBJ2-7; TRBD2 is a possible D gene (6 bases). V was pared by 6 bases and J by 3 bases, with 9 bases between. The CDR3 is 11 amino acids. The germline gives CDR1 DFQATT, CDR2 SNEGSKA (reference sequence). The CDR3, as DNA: TGCAGTGCCGGGAGTCTCTACGAGCAGTACTTC. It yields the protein CSAGSLYEQYF.

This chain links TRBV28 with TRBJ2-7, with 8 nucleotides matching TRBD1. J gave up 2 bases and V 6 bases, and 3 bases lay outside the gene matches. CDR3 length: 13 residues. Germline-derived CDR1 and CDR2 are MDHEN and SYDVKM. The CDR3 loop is CASRQGATYEQYF. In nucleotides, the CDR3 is TGTGCCAGCAGGCAGGGGGCTACCTACGAGCAGTACTTC.

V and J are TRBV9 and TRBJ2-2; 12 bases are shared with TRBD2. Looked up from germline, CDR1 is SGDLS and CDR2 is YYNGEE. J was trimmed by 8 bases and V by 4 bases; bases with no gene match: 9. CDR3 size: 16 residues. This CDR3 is CASSSKPGLAGGELFF. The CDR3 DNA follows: TGTGCCAGCAGCTCTAAACCCGGACTAGCGGGGGGGGAGCTGTTTTTT.

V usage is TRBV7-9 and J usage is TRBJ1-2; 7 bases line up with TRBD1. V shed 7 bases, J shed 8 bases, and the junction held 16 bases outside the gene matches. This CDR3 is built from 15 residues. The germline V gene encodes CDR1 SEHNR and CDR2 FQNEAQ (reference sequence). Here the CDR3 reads CASIYPGQLSRGYTF. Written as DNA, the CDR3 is TGTGCCAGCATCTATCCGGGACAGCTTTCTAGAGGCTACACCTTC. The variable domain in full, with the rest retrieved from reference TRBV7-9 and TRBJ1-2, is DTGVSQNPRHKITKRGQNVTFRCDPISEHNRLYWYRQTLGQGPEFLTYFQNEAQLEKSRLLSDRFSAERPKGSFSTLEIQRTEQGDSAMYLCASIYPGQLSRGYTFGSGTRLTVV.

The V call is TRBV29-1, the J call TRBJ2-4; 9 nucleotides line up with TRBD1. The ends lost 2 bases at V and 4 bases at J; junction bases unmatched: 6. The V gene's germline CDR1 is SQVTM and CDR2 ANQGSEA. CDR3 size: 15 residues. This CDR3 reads CSVELQGAKKNIQYF. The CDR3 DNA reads TGCAGCGTTGAACTACAGGGGGCGAAGAAAAACATTCAGTACTTC. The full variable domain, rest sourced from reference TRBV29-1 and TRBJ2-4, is SAVISQKPSRDICQRGTSLTIQCQVDSQVTMMFWYRQQPGQSLTLIATANQGSEATYESGFVIDKFPISRPNLTFSTLTVSNMSPEDSSIYLCSVELQGAKKNIQYFGAGTRLSVL.

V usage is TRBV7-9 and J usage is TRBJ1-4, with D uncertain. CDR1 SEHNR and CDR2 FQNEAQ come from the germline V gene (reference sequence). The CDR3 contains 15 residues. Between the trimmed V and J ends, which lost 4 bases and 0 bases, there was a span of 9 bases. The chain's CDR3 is CASSSLVATNEKLFF. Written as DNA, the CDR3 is TGTGCCAGCAGCTCCCTTGTTGCAACTAATGAAAAACTGTTTTTT. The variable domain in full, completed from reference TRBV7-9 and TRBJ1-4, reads DTGVSQNPRHKITKRGQNVTFRCDPISEHNRLYWYRQTLGQGPEFLTYFQNEAQLEKSRLLSDRFSAERPKGSFSTLEIQRTEQGDSAMYLCASSSLVATNEKLFFGSGTQLSVL.

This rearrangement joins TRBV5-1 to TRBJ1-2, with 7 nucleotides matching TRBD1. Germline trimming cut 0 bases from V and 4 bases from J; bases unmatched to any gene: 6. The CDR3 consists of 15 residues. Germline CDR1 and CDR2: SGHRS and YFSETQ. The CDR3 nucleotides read TGCGCCAGCAGCTTGGAGTTAGGGGGCGGCTATGGCTACACCTTC. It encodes CASSLELGGGYGYTF.

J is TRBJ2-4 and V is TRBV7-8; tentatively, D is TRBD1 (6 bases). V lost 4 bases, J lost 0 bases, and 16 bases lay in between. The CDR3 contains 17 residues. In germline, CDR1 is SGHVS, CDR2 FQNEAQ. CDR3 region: CASSSPGDAVAKNIQYF. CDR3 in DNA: TGTGCCAGCAGCTCACCAGGGGATGCAGTAGCCAAAAACATTCAGTACTTC.

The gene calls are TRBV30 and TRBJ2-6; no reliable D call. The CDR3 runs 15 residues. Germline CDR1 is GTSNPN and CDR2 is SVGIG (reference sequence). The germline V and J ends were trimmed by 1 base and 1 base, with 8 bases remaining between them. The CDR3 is CAWSGFGSGANVLTF. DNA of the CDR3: TGTGCCTGGAGTGGGTTCGGGTCTGGGGCCAACGTCCTGACTTTC.

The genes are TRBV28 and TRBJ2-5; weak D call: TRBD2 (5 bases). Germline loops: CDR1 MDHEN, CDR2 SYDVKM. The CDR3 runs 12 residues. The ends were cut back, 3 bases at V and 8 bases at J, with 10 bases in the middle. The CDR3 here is CASSFFGETQYF. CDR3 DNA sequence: TGTGCCAGCAGTTTTTTCGGGGAAACCCAGTACTTC.

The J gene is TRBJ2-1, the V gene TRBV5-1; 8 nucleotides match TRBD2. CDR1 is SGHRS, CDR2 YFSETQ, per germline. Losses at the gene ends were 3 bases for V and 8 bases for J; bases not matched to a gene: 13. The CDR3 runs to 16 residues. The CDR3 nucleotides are TGCGCCAGCAGCTGGCGACCGGGACTAGTATATCATGAGCAGTTCTTC. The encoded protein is CASSWRPGLVYHEQFF.

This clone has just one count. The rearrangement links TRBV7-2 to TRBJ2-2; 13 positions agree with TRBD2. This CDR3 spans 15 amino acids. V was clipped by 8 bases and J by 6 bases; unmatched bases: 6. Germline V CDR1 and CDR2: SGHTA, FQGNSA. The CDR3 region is CASAPGLAGPGELFF. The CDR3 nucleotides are TGTGCCAGCGCTCCGGGACTAGCGGGGCCCGGGGAGCTGTTTTTT.

In nucleotides, the CDR3 is TGTGCCAGCAGAAAGGGGTTGGATGGCTACACCTTC. It codes for CASRKGLDGYTF. The chain combines TRBV6-5 with TRBJ1-2; weak D call: TRBD1 (5 bases). Germline CDR1 reads MNHEY; CDR2 reads SVGAGI. Trimming removed 6 bases from V and 6 bases from J, with 11 bases in between. CDR3 size: 12 residues.

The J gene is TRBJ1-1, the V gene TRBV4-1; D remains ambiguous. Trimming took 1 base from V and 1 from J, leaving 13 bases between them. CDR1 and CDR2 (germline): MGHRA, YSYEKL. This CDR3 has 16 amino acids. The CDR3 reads CASSQVLPETNTEAFF. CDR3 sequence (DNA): TGCGCCAGCAGCCAAGTCTTGCCGGAGACGAACACTGAAGCTTTCTTT.

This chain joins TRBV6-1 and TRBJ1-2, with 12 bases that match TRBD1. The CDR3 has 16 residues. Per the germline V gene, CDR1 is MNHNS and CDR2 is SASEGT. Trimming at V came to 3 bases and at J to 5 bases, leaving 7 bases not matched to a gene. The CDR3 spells CASSDTGTGGFYGYTF. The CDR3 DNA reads TGTGCCAGCAGTGACACCGGGACAGGGGGCTTTTATGGCTACACCTTC.

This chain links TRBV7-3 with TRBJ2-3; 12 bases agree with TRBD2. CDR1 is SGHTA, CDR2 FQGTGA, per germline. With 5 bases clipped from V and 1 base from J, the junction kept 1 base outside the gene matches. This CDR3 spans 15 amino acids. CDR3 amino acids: CASSPSGGGTDTQYF. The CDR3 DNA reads TGTGCCAGCAGCCCTAGCGGGGGGGGCACAGATACGCAGTATTTT.

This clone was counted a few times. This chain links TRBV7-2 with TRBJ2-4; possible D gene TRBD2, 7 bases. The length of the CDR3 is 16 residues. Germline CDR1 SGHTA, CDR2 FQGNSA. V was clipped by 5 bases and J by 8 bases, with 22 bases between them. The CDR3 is CASSGPGLPNRDIQYF. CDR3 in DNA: TGTGCCAGCAGCGGGCCGGGACTACCCAACAGGGACATTCAGTACTTC.

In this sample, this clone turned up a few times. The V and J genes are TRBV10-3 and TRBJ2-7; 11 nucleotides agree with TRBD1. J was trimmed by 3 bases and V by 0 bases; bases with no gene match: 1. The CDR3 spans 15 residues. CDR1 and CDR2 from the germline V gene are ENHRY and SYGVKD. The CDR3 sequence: CAISESGTGGYEQYF. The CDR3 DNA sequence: TGTGCCATCAGTGAGTCCGGGACAGGGGGCTACGAGCAGTACTTC.

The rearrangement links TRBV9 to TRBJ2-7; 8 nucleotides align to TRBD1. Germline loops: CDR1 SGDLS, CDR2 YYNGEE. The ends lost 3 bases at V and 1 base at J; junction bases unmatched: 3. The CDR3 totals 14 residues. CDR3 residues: CASSEGTGSYEQYF. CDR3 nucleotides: TGTGCCAGCAGCGAGGGGACAGGTTCCTACGAGCAGTACTTC.

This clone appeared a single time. This CDR3 is CASSPGTGVRDTQYF. As DNA, the CDR3 is TGTGCCAGCTCACCGGGGACAGGGGTCAGAGATACGCAGTATTTT. The V and J genes are TRBV18 and TRBJ2-3, with 10 bases aligning to TRBD1. The trim removed 3 bases at V and 5 bases at J, leaving 5 bases unmatched. The germline V gene has CDR1 KGHSH and CDR2 LQKENI. CDR3 size: 15 residues.

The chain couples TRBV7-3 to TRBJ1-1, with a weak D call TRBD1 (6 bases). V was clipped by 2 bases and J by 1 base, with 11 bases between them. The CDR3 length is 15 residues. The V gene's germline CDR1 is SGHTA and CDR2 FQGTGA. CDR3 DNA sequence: TGTGCCAGCAGCTTATCTACAGGGTCGAACACTGAAGCTTTCTTT. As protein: CASSLSTGSNTEAFF.

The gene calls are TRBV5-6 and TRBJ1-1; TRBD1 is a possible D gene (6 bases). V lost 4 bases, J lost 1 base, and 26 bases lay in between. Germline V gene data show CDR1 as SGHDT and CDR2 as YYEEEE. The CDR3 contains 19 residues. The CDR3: CASSRALRRGRPENTEAFF. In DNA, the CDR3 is TGTGCCAGCAGCCGCGCTCTGAGGCGGGGGCGCCCCGAGAACACTGAAGCTTTCTTT.

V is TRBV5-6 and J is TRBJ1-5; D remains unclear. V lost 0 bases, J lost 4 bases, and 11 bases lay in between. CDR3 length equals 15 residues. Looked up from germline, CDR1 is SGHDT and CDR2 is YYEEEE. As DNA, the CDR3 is TGTGCCAGCAGCTTGGGTTTGCGGGGAAATCAGCCCCAGCATTTT. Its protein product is CASSLGLRGNQPQHF.

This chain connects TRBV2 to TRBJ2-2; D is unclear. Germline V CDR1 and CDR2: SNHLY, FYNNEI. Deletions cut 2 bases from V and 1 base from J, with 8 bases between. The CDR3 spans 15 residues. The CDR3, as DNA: TGTGCCAGCAGTGAAAACAGTTTGAACACCGGGGAGCTGTTTTTT. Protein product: CASSENSLNTGELFF.

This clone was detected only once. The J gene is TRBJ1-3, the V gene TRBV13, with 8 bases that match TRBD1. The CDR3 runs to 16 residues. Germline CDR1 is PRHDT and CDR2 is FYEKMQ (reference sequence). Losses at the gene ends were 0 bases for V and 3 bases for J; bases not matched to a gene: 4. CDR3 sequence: CASSLGTGGFGNTIYF. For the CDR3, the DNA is TGTGCCAGCAGCTTAGGCACAGGGGGGTTTGGAAACACCATATATTTT.

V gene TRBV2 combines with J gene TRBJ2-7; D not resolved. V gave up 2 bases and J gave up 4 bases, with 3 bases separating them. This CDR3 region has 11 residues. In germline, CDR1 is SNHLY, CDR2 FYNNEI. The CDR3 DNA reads TGTGCCAGCAGTGAATTATACGAGCAGTACTTC. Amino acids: CASSELYEQYF.

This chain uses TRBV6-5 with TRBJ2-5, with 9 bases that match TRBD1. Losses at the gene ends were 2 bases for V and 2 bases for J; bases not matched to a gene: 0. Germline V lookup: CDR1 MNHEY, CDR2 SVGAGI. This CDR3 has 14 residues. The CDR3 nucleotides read TGTGCCAGCAGTTACGGGACAGGGCAAGAGACCCAGTACTTC. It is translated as CASSYGTGQETQYF.